Below are 10 T cell receptor beta chains sequenced from a single sample in a study of control samples from healthy donors and cancer patients. Clones were read by immunoSEQ multiplex PCR, and TCRdb kept only the in-frame ones, dropping some. The profile shows roughly 99,000 clones, roughly 82% of them singletons. Sequenced material: blood. These receptors all stem from a man aged 60 to 75 in good health.

The rearrangement joins TRBV5-1 to TRBJ2-7, with D possibly matching TRBD2 (5 bases). Germline V gives CDR1 SGHRS, CDR2 YFSETQ. V was pared by 1 base and J by 5 bases, with 7 bases between. The CDR3 extends over 12 amino acids. CDR3 in DNA: TGCGCCAGCAGCTTGTTCGGGGACGAGCAGTACTTC. Translation gives CASSLFGDEQYF.

This clone was seen more than once but under ten times. The gene calls are TRBV6-5 and TRBJ2-5; TRBD2 matches at 13 bases. CDR3 length: 15 amino acids. Germline V gene data show CDR1 as MNHEY and CDR2 as SVGAGI. The trim removed 6 bases at V and 5 bases at J, leaving 6 bases unmatched. The CDR3 protein is CASRRTSGGSETQYF. The CDR3 nucleotides read TGTGCCAGCAGGCGGACTAGCGGGGGCTCTGAGACCCAGTACTTC.

V usage is TRBV19 and J usage is TRBJ1-1; unclear D gene. The CDR3 extends over 14 amino acids. Between the trimmed V and J ends, which lost 3 bases and 11 bases, there was a span of 19 bases. CDR1 is LNHDA, CDR2 SQIVND, per germline (reference sequence). CDR3 bases: TGTGCCAGTAGTATGCAAGGAACCAACACGGGGGCTTTCTTT. Translating gives CASSMQGTNTGAFF.

This clone came up many times. The V and J genes are TRBV7-9 and TRBJ2-7, with a weak D call TRBD1 (6 bases). V lost 1 base and J 5 bases, leaving 9 bases between the germline ends. The germline CDR1 and CDR2 sequences are SEHNR and FQNEAQ (reference sequence). CDR3 length: 13 amino acids. Written as DNA, the CDR3 is TGTGCCAGCAGCTTAGACAGGGCCCACGAGCAGTACTTC. This encodes CASSLDRAHEQYF.

The rearrangement uses TRBV7-3 and TRBJ2-1; perhaps TRBD2 as D (5 bases). Germline V gives CDR1 SGHTA, CDR2 FQGTGA. CDR3 length: 12 residues. V was pared by 2 bases and J by 10 bases, with 9 bases between. For the CDR3, the DNA is TGTGCCAGCAGCTTAGCGGGCAGGGAGCAGTTCTTC. Translated, it gives CASSLAGREQFF. Complete variable domain (other parts from reference TRBV7-3 and TRBJ2-1): GAGVSQTPSNKVTEKGKYVELRCDPISGHTALYWYRQSLGQGPEFLIYFQGTGAADDSGLPNDRFFAVRPEGSVSTLKIQRTERGDSAVYLCASSLAGREQFFGPGTRLTVL.

In its sample, this clone was seen once. This rearrangement joins TRBV3-1 (or the pseudogene TRBV3-2) to TRBJ2-7; a possible D gene is TRBD2 (6 bases). CDR1 and CDR2 from the germline V gene are LGHDT and YNNKEL (reference sequence). V was shortened by 1 base and J by 2 bases, with 12 bases between the two germline ends. This CDR3 comprises 15 residues. The CDR3 here is CASSQGSGGTYEQYF. CDR3 sequence (DNA): TGTGCCAGCAGCCAAGGCTCCGGGGGTACCTACGAGCAGTACTTC.

The genes are TRBV5-4 and TRBJ2-7; no clear D. The CDR3 has 16 residues. V was cut by 0 bases and J by 3 bases, with 16 bases left in between. The germline V gene encodes CDR1 SGHNT and CDR2 YYREEE (reference sequence). CDR3: CASSLGGPSGIYEQYF. CDR3 in DNA: TGTGCCAGCAGCTTGGGTGGGCCCTCTGGGATCTACGAGCAGTACTTC.

CDR3 amino acids: CAWNPGEAGELFF. The CDR3 region has the DNA TGTGCCTGGAATCCCGGGGAGGCCGGGGAGCTGTTTTTT. The V call is TRBV30, the J call TRBJ2-2; D might be TRBD2 (6 bases). The germline gives CDR1 GTSNPN, CDR2 SVGIG (reference sequence). The CDR3 is 13 residues long. The V gene lost 4 bases and the J gene lost 6 bases, with 12 bases spanning the gap.

The chain is built from TRBV7-9 and TRBJ2-3; TRBD1 aligns across 9 bases. Germline CDR1 is SEHNR and CDR2 is FQNEAQ (reference sequence). The CDR3 is made up of 14 amino acids. Losses at the gene ends were 5 bases for V and 4 bases for J; bases not matched to a gene: 4. CDR3 sequence: CASSTGQGADTQYF. CDR3 DNA: TGTGCCAGCAGCACGGGACAGGGAGCAGATACGCAGTATTTT.

This clone was seen only a few times. The V gene is TRBV19, the J gene TRBJ1-1, with D uncertain. This CDR3 region has 14 residues. With 5 bases removed from V and 0 bases from J, the gap between germline ends came to 10 bases. From germline, CDR1 is LNHDA and CDR2 SQIVND (reference sequence). The CDR3 region is CASSRGQMNTEAFF. CDR3 bases: TGTGCCAGTAGTCGGGGTCAGATGAACACTGAAGCTTTCTTT.